The 21 T cell receptor beta chains listed next were all sequenced from one sample in a study of blood T cell repertoires in COVID-19. Repertoires were generated with immunoSEQ multiplex PCR, while TCRdb's copy carries only in-frame clones and drops some. The data contain 150,000 to 200,000 clones, around 77% of them singletons. Sequenced sample: peripheral blood. These receptors were collected from a man aged 65-85 years with acute or convalescent COVID-19.

This clone was observed a handful of times. The chain joins TRBV24-1 to TRBJ2-1, with 11 nucleotides matching TRBD2. The ends lost 9 bases at V and 7 bases at J; junction bases unmatched: 10. This CDR3 has 15 residues. Germline lookup yields CDR1 KGHDR and CDR2 SFDVKD. CDR3 bases: TGTGCCACCGGCCGGGCAACTAGCGGGAGAAATGAGCAGTTCTTC. It yields the protein CATGRATSGRNEQFF.

The V and J genes are TRBV2 and TRBJ1-2; 7 positions match TRBD1. V lost 4 bases and J lost 5; bases outside the gene matches: 25. This CDR3 has 20 amino acids. Germline assignment: CDR1 SNHLY and CDR2 FYNNEI. CDR3 nucleotide sequence: TGTGCCAGCAGTGGTCGGCCCCAGGGGGAGATTGGGTTAGACAGATATGGCTACACCTTC. This encodes CASSGRPQGEIGLDRYGYTF.

This clone was observed a few times. V is TRBV2 and J is TRBJ1-5; 7 bases match TRBD1. CDR1 and CDR2 from the germline V gene are SNHLY and FYNNEI. This CDR3 is built from 15 residues. With 2 bases clipped from V and 4 bases from J, the junction kept 5 bases outside the gene matches. The CDR3 DNA sequence: TGTGCCAGCAGTGAATCACTACAGGGGAATCAGCCCCAGCATTTT. It codes for CASSESLQGNQPQHF.

The gene calls are TRBV24-1 and TRBJ2-1, with 7 nucleotides matching TRBD2. The CDR3 covers 17 residues. CDR1 is KGHDR, CDR2 SFDVKD, per germline. Trimming removed 0 bases from V and 9 bases from J; junction bases left unmatched: 13. CDR3 in DNA: TGTGCCACCAGTGATTTGGGGTCGGGCGGGAGTTTCGGTGAGCAGTTCTTC. It encodes CATSDLGSGGSFGEQFF.

The V call is TRBV19, the J call TRBJ2-3; 7 bases match TRBD2. CDR3 length: 16 amino acids. V gave up 7 bases and J gave up 0 bases; unmatched junction bases: 10. Per germline, CDR1 LNHDA and CDR2 SQIVND (reference sequence). This chain's CDR3 is CASTLTGGASTDTQYF. CDR3 bases: TGTGCCAGTACTTTGACGGGAGGAGCTAGCACAGATACGCAGTATTTT.

The chain is built from TRBV5-1 and TRBJ1-1, with TRBD1 matching over 10 bases. V lost 1 base, J lost 7 bases, and 4 bases stayed unmatched. The germline CDR1 and CDR2 sequences are SGHRS and YFSETQ. The CDR3 is 14 amino acids. The CDR3 reads CASSLWDRGLEAFF. CDR3 sequence (DNA): TGCGCCAGCAGCTTGTGGGACAGGGGCCTTGAAGCTTTCTTT.

This rearrangement joins TRBV19 to TRBJ2-5, with 7 nucleotides matching TRBD1. V lost 5 bases and J lost 5; bases outside the gene matches: 11. The CDR3 sequence is 15 residues long. Germline values: CDR1 LNHDA, CDR2 SQIVND (reference sequence). CDR3 sequence reads: CASSETGSRRETQYF. CDR3 nucleotides: TGTGCCAGTAGTGAGACAGGGAGCAGGCGGGAGACCCAGTACTTC.

The chain combines TRBV29-1 with TRBJ2-3, with 15 bases that match TRBD2. CDR3 length: 16 residues. Germline CDR1 is SQVTM and CDR2 is ANQGSEA. V gave up 4 bases and J gave up 6 bases; unmatched junction bases: 8. The CDR3 loop is CSVVGTSGRRLDTQYF. CDR3 in DNA: TGCAGCGTTGTTGGGACTAGCGGGAGGAGGTTGGATACGCAGTATTTT.

This sequence joins TRBV28 and TRBJ2-3, with a tentative D call TRBD2 (5 bases). Trimming removed 6 bases at V and 9 bases at J, with 16 bases between. The CDR3 runs to 13 residues. Germline assignment: CDR1 MDHEN and CDR2 SYDVKM. The CDR3 nucleotides are TGTGCCAGCAGCAGCACCCTAGCTCCGACGCAGTATTTT. Translating it yields CASSSTLAPTQYF.

The rearrangement links TRBV3-1 (or the pseudogene TRBV3-2) to TRBJ2-5; TRBD2 matches 11 bases. J gave up 6 bases and V 4 bases, and 10 bases lay outside the gene matches. The germline V gene encodes CDR1 LGHDT and CDR2 YNNKEL (reference sequence). This CDR3 is 16 amino acids long. CDR3 bases: TGTGCCAGCAGCCGGGAAGCCCTAGCGGGAGGTCAGACCCAGTACTTC. Its translation: CASSREALAGGQTQYF.

This clone turned up a few times. The gene calls are TRBV11-2 and TRBJ2-7; no reliable D call. Germline V CDR1 and CDR2: SGHAT, FQNNGV. This CDR3 region has 14 residues. Trimming shortened V by 5 bases and J by 4 bases, and 15 bases separated the two germline ends. CDR3 DNA: TGTGCCAGCAGCATCACTGACGGCGGTTACGAGCAGTACTTC. Translating gives CASSITDGGYEQYF.

The chain joins TRBV30 to TRBJ2-1, with 9 bases lining up with TRBD1. The CDR3 runs to 15 residues. V trimming: 0 bases; J trimming: 7 bases; junction bases outside the gene matches: 7. Germline CDR1 is GTSNPN and CDR2 is SVGIG (reference sequence). The CDR3 DNA follows: TGTGCCTGGAGTGTACTTGGTGACAGGGGGAATGAGCAGTTCTTC. The encoded protein is CAWSVLGDRGNEQFF.

V usage is TRBV25-1 and J usage is TRBJ1-6; D call uncertain. The CDR3 is 14 residues long. The germline V and J ends were trimmed by 4 bases and 10 bases, with 14 bases remaining between them. The germline V gene encodes CDR1 MGHDK and CDR2 SYGVNS. Here the CDR3 reads CASSGNLGRSPLHF. CDR3 coding DNA: TGTGCCAGCAGTGGGAACTTGGGGAGATCACCCCTCCACTTT.

This sequence joins TRBV5-1 and TRBJ1-5, with D perhaps matching TRBD1 (6 bases). V gave up 4 bases and J gave up 5 bases, with 19 bases separating them. Germline V gene sequence: CDR1 SGHRS, CDR2 YFSETQ. This CDR3 is 16 amino acids long. CDR3 in amino acids: CASSPPRQEFYQPQHF. CDR3 DNA: TGCGCCAGCAGCCCGCCCCGACAGGAGTTTTATCAGCCCCAGCATTTT.

The chain couples TRBV2 to TRBJ1-5, with 10 bases that match TRBD1. The trim removed 7 bases at V and 7 bases at J, leaving 4 bases unmatched. The length of the CDR3 is 13 residues. Germline V gene data show CDR1 as SNHLY and CDR2 as FYNNEI. Written as DNA, the CDR3 is TGTGCCAGCACCGGGACAGGGGCCCAGCCCCAGCATTTT. Translated: CASTGTGAQPQHF.

The genes are TRBV11-2 and TRBJ1-2; D is undetermined. Trimming pared 5 bases from V and 4 bases from J, leaving 11 bases between. CDR1 SGHAT and CDR2 FQNNGV come from the germline V gene. The CDR3 has 13 amino acids. The CDR3 DNA sequence: TGTGCCAGCAGCCCGGGAGCGAGCTATGGCTACACCTTC. Its translation: CASSPGASYGYTF.

The chain links TRBV7-9 to TRBJ2-5; possibly TRBD1 for D (6 bases). The CDR3 has 13 residues. Germline lookup yields CDR1 SEHNR and CDR2 FQNEAQ (reference sequence). Trimming left V 0 bases short and J 4 bases short, with 6 bases between. CDR3 nucleotides: TGTGCCAGCAGCTTAGCGGGGGCAGAGACCCAGTACTTC. Its protein is CASSLAGAETQYF.

This rearrangement joins TRBV19 to TRBJ1-5; D is ambiguous. The CDR3 loop spans 13 amino acids. Trimming removed 4 bases from V and 5 bases from J, with 9 bases in between. Germline V gives CDR1 LNHDA, CDR2 SQIVND (reference sequence). The CDR3 here is CASSNWRDQPQHF. The CDR3 DNA sequence: TGTGCCAGTAGTAATTGGAGGGATCAGCCCCAGCATTTT.

This sequence joins TRBV28 and TRBJ2-5, with 9 bases fitting TRBD2. Germline CDR1 is MDHEN and CDR2 is SYDVKM. The V segment lost 7 bases and the J segment 2 bases; nucleotides outside the gene matches: 8. There are 15 residues in the CDR3. The CDR3 nucleotides read TGTGCCAGCACGTCCCCAGCGGGGGGACAAGAGACCCAGTACTTC. Translated: CASTSPAGGQETQYF. The full variable domain, with the rest looked up from reference TRBV28 and TRBJ2-5, is DVKVTQSSRYLVKRTGEKVFLECVQDMDHENMFWYRQDPGLGLRLIYFSYDVKMKEKGDIPEGYSVSREKKERFSLILESASTNQTSMYLCASTSPAGGQETQYFGPGTRLLVL.

The gene calls are TRBV9 and TRBJ2-3; D perhaps matches TRBD2 (5 bases). Per the germline V gene, CDR1 is SGDLS and CDR2 is YYNGEE. The ends were cut back, 0 bases at V and 1 base at J, with 12 bases in the middle. The CDR3 loop spans 16 amino acids. CDR3 region: CASSVESLDRTDTQYF. The CDR3 bases are TGTGCCAGCAGCGTAGAATCACTAGATCGCACAGATACGCAGTATTTT. The full variable domain, its missing parts supplied by reference TRBV9 and TRBJ2-3, is DSGVTQTPKHLITATGQRVTLRCSPRSGDLSVYWYQQSLDQGLQFLIQYYNGEERAKGNILERFSAQQFPDLHSELNLSSLELGDSALYFCASSVESLDRTDTQYFGPGTRLTVL.

The V gene is TRBV7-2, the J gene TRBJ1-2; TRBD1 is a possible D gene (5 bases). The V end was cut by 2 bases, the J end by 4 bases, with 8 bases between. Germline V gives CDR1 SGHTA, CDR2 FQGNSA. The CDR3 runs to 13 residues. For the CDR3, the DNA is TGTGCCAGCAGCTTATCAGGGATCTATGGCTACACCTTC. Translated, it gives CASSLSGIYGYTF.